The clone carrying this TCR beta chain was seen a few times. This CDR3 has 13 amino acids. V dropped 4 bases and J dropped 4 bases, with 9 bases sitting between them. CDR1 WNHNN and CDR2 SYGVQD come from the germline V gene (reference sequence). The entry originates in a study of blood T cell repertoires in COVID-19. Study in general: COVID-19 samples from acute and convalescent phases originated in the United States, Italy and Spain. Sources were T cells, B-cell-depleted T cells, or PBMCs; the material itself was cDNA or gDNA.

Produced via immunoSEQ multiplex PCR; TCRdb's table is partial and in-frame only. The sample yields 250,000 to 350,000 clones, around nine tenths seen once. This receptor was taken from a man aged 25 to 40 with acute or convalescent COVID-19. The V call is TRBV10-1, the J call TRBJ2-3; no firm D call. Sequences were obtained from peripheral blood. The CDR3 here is CASSVGEPDTQYF. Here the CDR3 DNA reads TGCGCCAGCAGTGTCGGTGAACCAGATACGCAGTATTTT.